These 22 T cell receptor beta chains share one sample of origin, sequenced in a study of blood T cell repertoires in COVID-19. Repertoires were generated with immunoSEQ multiplex PCR, while TCRdb's copy carries only in-frame clones and drops some. The profile shows 65,000 to 80,000 clones, more than 80% of them singletons. The sequencing input was peripheral blood. The receptors shown here come from a human donor in a cohort sampled during active COVID-19.

The chain recombines TRBV7-2 with TRBJ2-5; TRBD1 matches 8 bases. CDR1 is SGHTA and CDR2 is FQGNSA in the germline V gene. This CDR3 has 15 residues. Germline trimming cut 5 bases from V and 4 bases from J; bases unmatched to any gene: 9. The CDR3 DNA reads TGTGCCAGCAGCCCGCGGACAGGGCGGTCAGAGACCCAGTACTTC. It specifies CASSPRTGRSETQYF.

The rearrangement joins TRBV7-2 to TRBJ2-3; 11 nucleotides agree with TRBD2. CDR3 length: 16 residues. The V and J ends lost 0 bases and 4 bases, in that order; junction bases with no gene match: 3. CDR1 is SGHTA and CDR2 is FQGNSA in the germline V gene. This chain's CDR3 is CASSLAMTSGADTQYF. CDR3 DNA sequence: TGTGCCAGCAGCTTAGCGATGACTAGCGGGGCAGATACGCAGTATTTT.

Remarks on this clone: Other DNA sequences in this sample translate to the same CDR3. V gene TRBV5-5 combines with J gene TRBJ1-5; tentative D call: TRBD1 (5 bases). Germline-derived CDR1 and CDR2 are SGHKS and YYEKEE (reference sequence). There are 14 residues in the CDR3. Between the trimmed V and J ends, which lost 2 bases and 2 bases, there was a span of 8 bases. In nucleotides, the CDR3 is TGTGCCAGCAGCTTCACGGGGGGCAATCAGCCCCAGCATTTT. Protein product: CASSFTGGNQPQHF.

The chain uses TRBV3-1 (or the pseudogene TRBV3-2) and TRBJ2-7, with 8 bases aligning to TRBD2. From germline, CDR1 is LGHDT and CDR2 YNNKEL (reference sequence). The CDR3 loop spans 14 amino acids. The trim removed 0 bases at V and 2 bases at J, leaving 0 bases unmatched. The CDR3 sequence: CASSQDGGAYEQYF. CDR3 coding DNA: TGTGCCAGCAGCCAAGACGGGGGGGCCTACGAGCAGTACTTC.

CDR3 in amino acids: CASSYIGGTNEKLFF. The CDR3 DNA reads TGTGCCAGCAGTTACATCGGGGGTACTAATGAAAAACTGTTTTTT. The rearrangement uses TRBV6-8 and TRBJ1-4; possible D gene TRBD1, 5 bases. Germline V lookup: CDR1 MNHGY, CDR2 SAAAGT. Trimming removed 2 bases from V and 2 bases from J, with 9 bases in between. The CDR3 sequence is 15 residues long.

The chain is built from TRBV12-3 or TRBV12-4 and TRBJ2-3; 7 bases agree with TRBD1. Germline trimming cut 6 bases from V and 6 bases from J; bases unmatched to any gene: 6. This CDR3 region has 13 residues. CDR3 DNA sequence: TGTGCCAGCAGCCGACAGGGATCGGATACGCAGTATTTT. Translated: CASSRQGSDTQYF.

V gene TRBV18 combines with J gene TRBJ2-3, with 7 positions matching TRBD1. Germline V lookup: CDR1 KGHSH, CDR2 LQKENI. The V and J ends lost 6 bases and 2 bases, in that order; junction bases with no gene match: 5. This CDR3 is 14 amino acids long. The CDR3 reads CASSRTGATDTQYF. The CDR3, as DNA: TGTGCCAGCTCGCGCACAGGGGCCACAGATACGCAGTATTTT.

The chain is built from TRBV5-1 and TRBJ2-3; 7 bases line up with TRBD2. The CDR3 sequence is 15 residues long. With V trimmed by 3 bases and J by 3 bases, 7 bases remained unmatched. Germline V lookup: CDR1 SGHRS, CDR2 YFSETQ. The CDR3 protein is CASSSRGGTTDTQYF. In DNA, the CDR3 is TGCGCCAGCAGCTCACGCGGGGGTACTACAGATACGCAGTATTTT.

This rearrangement joins TRBV28 to TRBJ1-2; D unresolved. The CDR3 is made up of 12 amino acids. V lost 2 bases, J lost 8 bases, and 9 bases lay in between. Looked up from germline, CDR1 is MDHEN and CDR2 is SYDVKM. CDR3 protein: CASSLTSQGYTF. For the CDR3, the DNA is TGTGCCAGCAGTTTAACCAGTCAAGGCTACACCTTC.

This clone showed up just a few times. The genes are TRBV6-5 and TRBJ2-7, with a weak D call TRBD1 (6 bases). The CDR3 sequence is 15 residues long. Trimming shortened V by 6 bases and J by 2 bases, and 17 bases separated the two germline ends. CDR1 and CDR2 (germline): MNHEY, SVGAGI. CDR3 sequence reads: CASSRQAQLTYEQYF. The CDR3 DNA reads TGTGCCAGCAGCAGACAGGCCCAATTGACCTACGAGCAGTACTTC.

The chain links TRBV6-5 to TRBJ1-5; D ambiguous. V was clipped by 2 bases and J by 7 bases, with 9 bases between them. Per germline, CDR1 MNHEY and CDR2 SVGAGI. The CDR3 has 13 residues. The CDR3: CASSYLPGQPQHF. In nucleotides, the CDR3 is TGTGCCAGCAGTTACCTTCCGGGACAGCCCCAGCATTTT.

On this clone itself: Germline is not matched at one junction end, which may reflect a read error. The chain employs TRBV6-1 and TRBJ2-3; 9 bases agree with TRBD1. CDR1 MNHNS and CDR2 SASEGT come from the germline V gene. The CDR3 contains 17 residues. Here the CDR3 reads CASREGRQGVWTDTQYF. The CDR3 DNA sequence: TGTGCCAGCAGAGAAGGGCGACAGGGGGTCTGGACAGATACGCAGTATTTT.

The V and J genes are TRBV7-9 and TRBJ1-2; 7 nucleotides match TRBD1. This CDR3 spans 13 amino acids. Germline lookup yields CDR1 SEHNR and CDR2 FQNEAQ (reference sequence). V shed 2 bases and J 4 bases; nucleotides not matched to a gene: 1. The CDR3 DNA reads as TGTGCCAGCAGCTTATGGGACAGCTATGGCTACACCTTC. Protein sequence: CASSLWDSYGYTF.

This chain joins TRBV6-4 and TRBJ2-6; D unresolved. The CDR3 is made up of 16 amino acids. CDR1 and CDR2 from the germline V gene are MRHNA and SNTAGT. Trimming stripped 0 bases from V and 2 bases from J, with 8 bases between. The CDR3 nucleotides are TGTGCCAGCAGTGACTCGATCAGTCCTGGGGCCAACGTCCTGACTTTC. Translating it yields CASSDSISPGANVLTF.

The chain links TRBV18 to TRBJ2-1; 7 positions match TRBD2. V shed 0 bases and J 5 bases; nucleotides not matched to a gene: 7. CDR3 length equals 16 residues. The germline CDR1 and CDR2 sequences are KGHSH and LQKENI. CDR3 coding DNA: TGTGCCAGCTCACCACCGGGGAGGGATCAAAACAATGAGCAGTTCTTC. This codes for CASSPPGRDQNNEQFF.

This chain joins TRBV9 and TRBJ1-1, with 9 bases aligning to TRBD1. The V gene's germline CDR1 is SGDLS and CDR2 YYNGEE. The V and J ends lost 4 bases and 4 bases, in that order; junction bases with no gene match: 8. The CDR3 sequence is 15 residues long. CDR3 nucleotide sequence: TGTGCCAGCAGCCCTCTTGGACAGGGGAGCACTGAAGCTTTCTTT. Translation gives CASSPLGQGSTEAFF.

The chain links TRBV5-1 to TRBJ2-1, with D maybe TRBD2 (5 bases). Germline lookup yields CDR1 SGHRS and CDR2 YFSETQ. There are 15 residues in the CDR3. V was shortened by 6 bases and J by 0 bases, with 13 bases between the two germline ends. The CDR3 protein is CASTYPGSSYNEQFF. DNA of the CDR3: TGCGCCAGCACTTATCCGGGGAGCTCCTACAATGAGCAGTTCTTC. Full variable domain (rest looked up from reference TRBV5-1 and TRBJ2-1): KAGVTQTPRYLIKTRGQQVTLSCSPISGHRSVSWYQQTPGQGLQFLFEYFSETQRNKGNFPGRFSGRQFSNSRSEMNVSTLELGDSALYLCASTYPGSSYNEQFFGPGTRLTVL.

The rearrangement uses TRBV6-5 and TRBJ2-7; D perhaps matches TRBD2 (6 bases). Looked up from germline, CDR1 is MNHEY and CDR2 is SVGAGI. Trimming shortened V by 0 bases and J by 6 bases, and 18 bases separated the two germline ends. The CDR3 has 16 residues. The CDR3 region has the DNA TGTGCCAGCAGTTACTCCGTGGGGGAGGAGGGCCTCGAGCAGTACTTC. Its protein is CASSYSVGEEGLEQYF.

This clone has a single count. The chain has TRBV3-1 (or the pseudogene TRBV3-2) and TRBJ2-7, with D unresolved. The germline V and J ends were trimmed by 1 base and 12 bases, with 10 bases remaining between them. This CDR3 is 11 amino acids long. Germline V CDR1 and CDR2: LGHDT, YNNKEL (reference sequence). CDR3 sequence reads: CASSQVSFLYF. The CDR3 region has the DNA TGTGCCAGCAGCCAAGTTTCGTTCTTGTACTTC.

J is TRBJ2-7 and V is TRBV18; no clear D. The CDR3 is made up of 13 amino acids. The V end was cut by 3 bases, the J end by 3 bases, with 9 bases between. The germline gives CDR1 KGHSH, CDR2 LQKENI. CDR3 sequence reads: CASSPANYYEQYF. Written as DNA, the CDR3 is TGTGCCAGCTCACCTGCGAACTACTACGAGCAGTACTTC.

This clone was seen a handful of times. The V and J genes are TRBV25-1 and TRBJ1-6; TRBD1 matches at 7 bases. This CDR3 has 14 amino acids. Germline V gene sequence: CDR1 MGHDK, CDR2 SYGVNS. With V trimmed by 3 bases and J by 6 bases, 2 bases remained unmatched. This CDR3 reads CASSENRGNSPLHF. The DNA for the CDR3 is TGTGCCAGCAGTGAGAACAGGGGTAATTCACCCCTCCACTTT.

The chain joins TRBV28 to TRBJ2-1; 7 bases line up with TRBD2. CDR1 and CDR2 from the germline V gene are MDHEN and SYDVKM. The CDR3 totals 15 residues. J lost 3 bases, V lost 6 bases, and 8 bases had no gene match. For the CDR3, the DNA is TGTGCCAGCAGGGCTAGCGGAAAGAACTACAATGAGCAGTTCTTC. Its protein product is CASRASGKNYNEQFF. The full variable domain, in which reference TRBV28 and TRBJ2-1 provide the parts outside the CDR3, is DVKVTQSSRYLVKRTGEKVFLECVQDMDHENMFWYRQDPGLGLRLIYFSYDVKMKEKGDIPEGYSVSREKKERFSLILESASTNQTSMYLCASRASGKNYNEQFFGPGTRLTVL.